These T cell receptor beta chains were read from a single sample in a study of blood T cells in healthy people across ages. Via MiXCR, TCRdb re-called the 5' RACE reads, giving one row per CDR3 protein. This table holds about 930,000 distinct CDR3 sequences, roughly 28% found once. These same records also appear under a second study, on T cells of mothers and their children.

The sequencing sample was made of blood. These receptors originate from a woman aged 40 to 49 in good health. Both conserved end residues are part of each CDR3. Fields, in order: CDR3 protein, CDR3 DNA, V gene, clone size, CDR3 length, D gene, J gene. D genes are given only for firm matches. Rows give clone size only sometimes, using once, few, many, or a class for an expanded clone.

CDR3aa: CASSRGRSYEAFF
CDR3nt: TGTGCCAGCAGCCGGGGGAGGAGTTATGAAGCTTTCTTT
v_gene: TRBV7-2
abundance: few
len: 13
d_gene: -
j_gene: TRBJ1-1

CDR3aa: CASSPSGGGFYEQYF
CDR3nt: TGTGCCAGCAGTCCCAGCGGGGGCGGGTTCTACGAGCAGTACTTC
v_gene: TRBV12-3/TRBV12-4
abundance: few
len: 15
d_gene: TRBD2
j_gene: TRBJ2-7

CDR3aa: CASRMGLAGIETQYF
CDR3nt: TGTGCCAGCAGAATGGGACTAGCGGGGATTGAGACCCAGTACTTC
v_gene: TRBV27
abundance: few
len: 15
d_gene: TRBD2
j_gene: TRBJ2-5

CDR3aa: CASSLGAGANYGYTF
CDR3nt: TGTGCCAGCAGCTTAGGCGCGGGCGCCAACTATGGCTACACCTTC
v_gene: TRBV7-3
abundance: few
len: 15
d_gene: -
j_gene: TRBJ1-2

CDR3aa: CASSPMIMTGAPYEQYF
CDR3nt: TGTGCCAGCAGCCCGATGATTATGACAGGGGCTCCCTACGAGCAGTACTTC
v_gene: TRBV7-9
abundance: few
len: 17
d_gene: TRBD1
j_gene: TRBJ2-7

CDR3aa: CSVEDSNYGYTF
CDR3nt: TGCAGCGTTGAAGACAGTAACTATGGCTACACCTTC
v_gene: TRBV29-1
abundance: many
len: 12
d_gene: -
j_gene: TRBJ1-2

CDR3aa: CASTREGGGRTDTQYF
CDR3nt: TGCGCCAGCACCAGGGAAGGCGGGGGGAGGACAGATACGCAGTATTTT
v_gene: TRBV5-1
abundance: few
len: 16
d_gene: TRBD2
j_gene: TRBJ2-3

CDR3aa: CASSPQLAGGPNNEQFF
CDR3nt: TGTGCCAGCAGCCCCCAACTAGCGGGGGGGCCTAACAATGAGCAGTTCTTC
v_gene: TRBV7-9
abundance: -
len: 17
d_gene: TRBD2
j_gene: TRBJ2-1

CDR3aa: CASGTFDREGTEAFF
CDR3nt: TGTGCTAGTGGAACCTTTGACAGGGAAGGCACTGAAGCTTTCTTT
v_gene: TRBV12-5
abundance: few
len: 15
d_gene: TRBD1
j_gene: TRBJ1-1

CDR3aa: CSASPGAAYEQYF
CDR3nt: TGCAGTGCTAGTCCGGGCGCCGCCTACGAGCAGTACTTC
v_gene: TRBV20-1
abundance: few
len: 13
d_gene: -
j_gene: TRBJ2-7

CDR3aa: CASSSSGTVGETQYF
CDR3nt: TGTGCCAGCAGCTCTAGCGGGACCGTGGGAGAGACCCAGTACTTC
v_gene: TRBV7-2
abundance: few
len: 15
d_gene: TRBD2
j_gene: TRBJ2-5

CDR3aa: CASSPPPGVHEQYF
CDR3nt: TGTGCCAGCAGCCCGCCGCCAGGGGTCCACGAGCAGTACTTC
v_gene: TRBV3-1
abundance: many
len: 14
d_gene: -
j_gene: TRBJ2-7

CDR3aa: CASTGTSNEQYF
CDR3nt: TGTGCCAGCACCGGGACTAGCAACGAGCAGTACTTC
v_gene: TRBV18
abundance: few
len: 12
d_gene: TRBD2
j_gene: TRBJ2-7

CDR3aa: CASSLVRTGELFF
CDR3nt: TGTGCCAGCAGCTTAGTGCGAACCGGGGAGCTGTTTTTT
v_gene: TRBV11-3
abundance: -
len: 13
d_gene: -
j_gene: TRBJ2-2

CDR3aa: CASSPRYGDTQYF
CDR3nt: TGTGCCAGCAGCCCCAGATACGGGGATACGCAGTATTTT
v_gene: TRBV7-3
abundance: -
len: 13
d_gene: -
j_gene: TRBJ2-3

CDR3aa: CASSPPDHSPLHF
CDR3nt: TGTGCCAGCAGCCCCCCGGATCATTCACCCCTCCACTTT
v_gene: TRBV5-6
abundance: once
len: 13
d_gene: -
j_gene: TRBJ1-6

CDR3aa: CASSLEAALNTEAFF
CDR3nt: TGTGCCAGCAGCTTGGAGGCAGCCCTGAACACTGAAGCTTTCTTT
v_gene: TRBV5-5
abundance: -
len: 15
d_gene: -
j_gene: TRBJ1-1

CDR3aa: CASSYLDRVGELFF
CDR3nt: TGTGCCAGCAGTTACTTGGACAGGGTCGGGGAGCTGTTTTTT
v_gene: TRBV6-5
abundance: -
len: 14
d_gene: TRBD1
j_gene: TRBJ2-2

CDR3aa: CASRVTSGSDTQYF
CDR3nt: TGTGCCAGCAGGGTTACTAGCGGGAGTGATACGCAGTATTTT
v_gene: TRBV7-2
abundance: -
len: 14
d_gene: TRBD2
j_gene: TRBJ2-3

CDR3aa: CASSVVSGTGSNGQFF
CDR3nt: TGTGCCAGCAGCGTAGTTTCAGGTACCGGGAGTAATGGGCAGTTCTTC
v_gene: TRBV9
abundance: few
len: 16
d_gene: -
j_gene: TRBJ2-1

CDR3aa: CASSSLSGFNEQFF
CDR3nt: TGTGCCAGCAGCTCGCTAAGTGGGTTCAATGAGCAGTTCTTC
v_gene: TRBV11-2
abundance: few
len: 14
d_gene: -
j_gene: TRBJ2-1

CDR3aa: CAISQETQYF
CDR3nt: TGTGCCATCAGTCAAGAGACCCAGTACTTC
v_gene: TRBV10-3
abundance: few
len: 10
d_gene: -
j_gene: TRBJ2-5

CDR3aa: CASTNSAAPTNEKLFF
CDR3nt: TGTGCCAGCACCAATTCAGCGGCCCCGACTAATGAAAAACTGTTTTTT
v_gene: TRBV25-1
abundance: many
len: 16
d_gene: -
j_gene: TRBJ1-4

CDR3aa: CASRELAGGNKFYNEQFF
CDR3nt: TGTGCCAGCAGGGAACTAGCGGGGGGGAATAAATTCTACAATGAGCAGTTCTTC
v_gene: TRBV2
abundance: few
len: 18
d_gene: TRBD2
j_gene: TRBJ2-1

CDR3aa: CAWSVDRFTDTQYF
CDR3nt: TGTGCCTGGAGTGTGGACAGGTTCACAGATACGCAGTATTTT
v_gene: TRBV30
abundance: few
len: 14
d_gene: TRBD1
j_gene: TRBJ2-3

CDR3aa: CASSQDQGRESPLHF
CDR3nt: TGCGCCAGCAGCCAAGATCAGGGCAGGGAGTCACCCCTCCACTTT
v_gene: TRBV4-3
abundance: many
len: 15
d_gene: -
j_gene: TRBJ1-6

CDR3aa: CASSPIPGARETQYF
CDR3nt: TGCGCCAGCAGCCCAATTCCGGGGGCGAGGGAGACCCAGTACTTC
v_gene: TRBV4-1
abundance: once
len: 15
d_gene: -
j_gene: TRBJ2-5

CDR3aa: CASSPRGAGRHNEQYF
CDR3nt: TGTGCCAGCAGCCCCCGGGGAGCGGGGCGCCACAATGAGCAGTACTTC
v_gene: TRBV6-2/TRBV6-3
abundance: few
len: 16
d_gene: TRBD2
j_gene: TRBJ2-4

CDR3aa: CASSLIPSRARSNEQFF
CDR3nt: TGTGCCAGCAGCTTAATCCCTTCTAGAGCCCGGTCCAATGAGCAGTTCTTC
v_gene: TRBV11-2
abundance: -
len: 17
d_gene: -
j_gene: TRBJ2-1

CDR3aa: CASSWGQGANQETQYF
CDR3nt: TGCGCCAGCAGCTGGGGACAGGGGGCGAATCAAGAGACCCAGTACTTC
v_gene: TRBV5-1
abundance: few
len: 16
d_gene: TRBD1
j_gene: TRBJ2-5

CDR3aa: CASSLVRRGFFGTSGRIWTDTQYF
CDR3nt: TGTGCCAGCAGTTTAGTTAGGCGTGGTTTCTTCGGGACTAGCGGGAGGATATGGACAGATACGCAGTATTTT
v_gene: TRBV12-3/TRBV12-4
abundance: -
len: 24
d_gene: TRBD2
j_gene: TRBJ2-3

CDR3aa: CASSQVAPGQGYDNEQFF
CDR3nt: TGTGCCAGCAGCCAAGTCGCTCCGGGACAGGGTTATGACAATGAGCAGTTCTTC
v_gene: TRBV3-1
abundance: few
len: 18
d_gene: TRBD1
j_gene: TRBJ2-1

CDR3aa: CSAPENSGGAILTF
CDR3nt: TGCAGTGCCCCCGAGAACAGCGGGGGGGCGATCCTGACTTTC
v_gene: TRBV20-1
abundance: many
len: 14
d_gene: TRBD2
j_gene: TRBJ2-6

CDR3aa: CASSLVGDEYNEQFF
CDR3nt: TGTGCCAGCAGTCTCGTGGGGGACGAATACAATGAGCAGTTCTTC
v_gene: TRBV6-6
abundance: -
len: 15
d_gene: -
j_gene: TRBJ2-1

CDR3aa: CASSPRFTLNTEAFF
CDR3nt: TGTGCCAGCAGCCCAAGGTTCACGTTGAACACTGAAGCTTTCTTT
v_gene: TRBV12-3/TRBV12-4
abundance: many
len: 15
d_gene: -
j_gene: TRBJ1-1

CDR3aa: CASTSTPSSYNEQFF
CDR3nt: TGTGCCAGCACATCTACTCCGAGCTCCTACAATGAGCAGTTCTTC
v_gene: TRBV6-1
abundance: many
len: 15
d_gene: -
j_gene: TRBJ2-1

CDR3aa: CASSLHTDQPQHF
CDR3nt: TGTGCCAGCAGCTTGCATACAGATCAGCCCCAGCATTTT
v_gene: TRBV5-5
abundance: few
len: 13
d_gene: -
j_gene: TRBJ1-5

CDR3aa: CASSPTVSFNYGYTF
CDR3nt: TGTGCCAGCAGCCCCACAGTCAGTTTTAACTATGGCTACACCTTC
v_gene: TRBV11-3
abundance: -
len: 15
d_gene: -
j_gene: TRBJ1-2

CDR3aa: CASSSRGYGNTIYF
CDR3nt: TGTGCCAGCAGTTCCAGGGGGTACGGAAACACCATATATTTT
v_gene: TRBV12-3/TRBV12-4
abundance: few
len: 14
d_gene: TRBD1
j_gene: TRBJ1-3

CDR3aa: CAIKGGRIWMGYF
CDR3nt: TGTGCCATCAAAGGAGGGAGAATCTGGATGGGGTACTTC
v_gene: TRBV10-3
abundance: many
len: 13
d_gene: -
j_gene: TRBJ2-5

CDR3aa: CASSFTGVDQPQHF
CDR3nt: TGTGCCAGCAGCTTCACAGGGGTTGATCAGCCCCAGCATTTT
v_gene: TRBV11-2
abundance: -
len: 14
d_gene: TRBD1
j_gene: TRBJ1-5

CDR3aa: CSASPGRSYEQYF
CDR3nt: TGCAGTGCTAGTCCAGGACGCTCCTACGAGCAGTACTTC
v_gene: TRBV20-1
abundance: once
len: 13
d_gene: -
j_gene: TRBJ2-7

CDR3aa: CASSPEGQGGYGYTF
CDR3nt: TGTGCCAGCAGCCCCGAGGGACAGGGGGGGTATGGCTACACCTTC
v_gene: TRBV6-6
abundance: -
len: 15
d_gene: TRBD1
j_gene: TRBJ1-2

CDR3aa: CASSWDKNYGYTF
CDR3nt: TGTGCCAGCAGTTGGGATAAGAACTATGGCTACACCTTC
v_gene: TRBV6-6
abundance: -
len: 13
d_gene: -
j_gene: TRBJ1-2

CDR3aa: CASSPDRAPWGEQYF
CDR3nt: TGTGCCAGCAGCCCGGACAGGGCCCCTTGGGGCGAGCAGTACTTC
v_gene: TRBV3-1
abundance: few
len: 15
d_gene: TRBD1
j_gene: TRBJ2-7

CDR3aa: CASSSGRGQSNQPQHF
CDR3nt: TGTGCCAGCAGTAGTGGCAGGGGGCAGAGCAATCAGCCCCAGCATTTT
v_gene: TRBV25-1
abundance: -
len: 16
d_gene: TRBD1
j_gene: TRBJ1-5

CDR3aa: CASSYAGDRGYEQYF
CDR3nt: TGTGCCAGCAGTTACGCGGGGGACAGGGGTTACGAGCAGTACTTC
v_gene: TRBV6-1
abundance: -
len: 15
d_gene: TRBD1
j_gene: TRBJ2-7

CDR3aa: CASSLGEQFF
CDR3nt: TGTGCCAGCAGTTTAGGTGAGCAGTTCTTC
v_gene: TRBV12-3/TRBV12-4
abundance: many
len: 10
d_gene: -
j_gene: TRBJ2-1

CDR3aa: CASRDGGGNNLYGYTF
CDR3nt: TGTGCCAGCAGGGACGGTGGAGGAAACAACCTCTATGGCTACACCTTC
v_gene: TRBV9
abundance: few
len: 16
d_gene: -
j_gene: TRBJ1-2